One sample yielded the 2 T cell receptor beta chains listed below, sequenced in a study of CD8 T cells in ankylosing spondylitis. TCRdb redid the calling of the 5' RACE reads with MiXCR, one entry per CDR3 protein. Of some 700,000 distinct CDR3 sequences listed, around 20% are singletons. Points from the study as a whole: Typical of ankylosing spondylitis blood, it appeared, was a TCR beta motif of several highly homologous variants.

These receptors' targets are unknown. The specimen sequenced was blood, either unsorted or a sorted T cell fraction (not recorded which). These TCRs come from a male donor with ankylosing spondylitis.

The table lists this clonotype with a few counts. The chain's CDR3 is CSARPGEGGYEQYF. As DNA, the CDR3 is TGCAGTGCTAGACCAGGGGAAGGGGGCTACGAGCAGTACTTC. This rearrangement joins TRBV20-1 to TRBJ2-7, with D perhaps matching TRBD1 (6 bases). The germline V gene encodes CDR1 DFQATT and CDR2 SNEGSKA (reference sequence). This CDR3 spans 14 amino acids. Trimming stripped 2 bases from V and 3 bases from J, with 14 bases between.

The V call is TRBV30, the J call TRBJ2-3; 15 bases match TRBD2. The CDR3 sequence is 16 residues long. V shed 2 bases, J shed 4 bases, and the junction held 4 bases outside the gene matches. Germline CDR1 and CDR2: GTSNPN and SVGIG (reference sequence). This CDR3 reads CAWSRTSGGEADTQYF. In DNA, the CDR3 is TGTGCCTGGAGTCGGACTAGCGGGGGGGAGGCAGATACGCAGTATTTT.